A single T cell receptor beta chain is shown here with its context. Its cognate antigen is unknown. The data were taken from a study of blood T cells in healthy people across ages. Study-level points and caveats: Across samples, TCR beta diversity tracked strongly with naive T cell percentage.

For the second PCR, which ran for about 6 to 11 cycles, a sample-barcoded 5' primer and a J-beta primer mix were used. Individual samples furnished no less than 3 million CDR3-containing paired-end reads apiece. A single record per CDR3 protein comes from TCRdb applying MiXCR to the 5' RACE reads. The sample has about 1 million distinct CDR3 sequences, over 35% seen once; the top ten hold 15% to 20%. Trimming took 7 bases from V and 1 from J; bases not matched to a gene: 7. Germline lookup yields CDR1 MDHEN and CDR2 SYDVKM. The CDR3 has 14 amino acids. What was sequenced was blood. This receptor was identified in a woman in her sixties in good health. The chain carries TRBV28 and TRBJ2-7; TRBD1 aligns across 7 bases. The CDR3 DNA is TGTGCCAGCATTGGGGCAGGGGGTTCCTACGAGCAGTACTTC. It codes for CASIGAGGSYEQYF.